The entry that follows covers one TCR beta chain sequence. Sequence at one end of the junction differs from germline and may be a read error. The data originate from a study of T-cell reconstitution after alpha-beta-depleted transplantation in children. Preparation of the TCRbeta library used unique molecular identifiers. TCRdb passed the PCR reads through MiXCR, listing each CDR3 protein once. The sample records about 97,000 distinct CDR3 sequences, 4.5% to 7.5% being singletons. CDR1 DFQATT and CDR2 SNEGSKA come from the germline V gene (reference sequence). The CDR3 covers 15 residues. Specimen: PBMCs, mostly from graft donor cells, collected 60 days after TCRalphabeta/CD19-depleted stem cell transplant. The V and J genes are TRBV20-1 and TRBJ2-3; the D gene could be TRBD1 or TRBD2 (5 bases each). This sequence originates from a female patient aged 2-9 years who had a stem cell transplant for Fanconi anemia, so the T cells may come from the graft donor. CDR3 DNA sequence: TGTAGTGCTAGAGAGCCGGGACGAAGGGGACATACGCAGTATTTT. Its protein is CSAREPGRRGHTQYF.